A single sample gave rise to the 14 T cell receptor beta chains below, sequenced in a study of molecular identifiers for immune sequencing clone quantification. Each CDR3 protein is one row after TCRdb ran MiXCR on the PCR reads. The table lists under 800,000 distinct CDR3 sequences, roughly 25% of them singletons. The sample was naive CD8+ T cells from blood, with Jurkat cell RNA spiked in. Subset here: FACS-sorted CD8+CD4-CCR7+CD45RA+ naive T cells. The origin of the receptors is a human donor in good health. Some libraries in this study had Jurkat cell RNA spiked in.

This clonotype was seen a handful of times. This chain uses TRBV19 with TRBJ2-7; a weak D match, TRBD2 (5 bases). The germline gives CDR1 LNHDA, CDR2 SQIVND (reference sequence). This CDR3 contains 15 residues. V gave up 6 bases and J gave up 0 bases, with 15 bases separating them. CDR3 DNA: TGTGCCAGTAGGTCGGGCCCGGGAAGCTCCTACGAGCAGTACTTC. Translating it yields CASRSGPGSSYEQYF. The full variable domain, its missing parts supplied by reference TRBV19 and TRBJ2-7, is DGGITQSPKYLFRKEGQNVTLSCEQNLNHDAMYWYRQDPGQGLRLIYYSQIVNDFQKGDIAEGYSVSREKKESFPLTVTSAQKNPTAFYLCASRSGPGSSYEQYFGPGTRLTVT.

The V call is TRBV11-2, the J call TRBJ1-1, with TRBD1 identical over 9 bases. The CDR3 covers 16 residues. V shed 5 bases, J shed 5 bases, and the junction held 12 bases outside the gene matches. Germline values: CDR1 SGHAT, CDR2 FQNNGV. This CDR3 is CASSLTSGTGKTEAFF. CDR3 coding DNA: TGTGCCAGCAGCCTAACCTCAGGGACAGGGAAAACTGAAGCTTTCTTT. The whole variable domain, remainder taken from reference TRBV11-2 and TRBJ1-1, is EAGVAQSPRYKIIEKRQSVAFWCNPISGHATLYWYQQILGQGPKLLIQFQNNGVVDDSQLPKDRFSAERLKGVDSTLKIQPAKLEDSAVYLCASSLTSGTGKTEAFFGQGTRLTVV.

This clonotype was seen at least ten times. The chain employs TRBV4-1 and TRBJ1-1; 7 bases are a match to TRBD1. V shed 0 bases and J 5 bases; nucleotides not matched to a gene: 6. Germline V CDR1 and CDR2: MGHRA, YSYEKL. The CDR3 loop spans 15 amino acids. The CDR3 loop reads CASSQDRLDRTEAFF. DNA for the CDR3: TGCGCCAGCAGCCAAGATAGGCTGGACAGGACTGAAGCTTTCTTT.

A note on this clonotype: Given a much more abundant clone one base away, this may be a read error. CDR3 amino acids: CASRTTQGDTQYF. The CDR3 nucleotides are TGTGCCAGTAGGACCACTCAAGGAGATACGCAGTATTTT. The chain uses TRBV19 and TRBJ2-3; the D is unclear. There are 13 residues in the CDR3. CDR1 LNHDA and CDR2 SQIVND come from the germline V gene (reference sequence). V was trimmed by 6 bases and J by 5 bases, leaving 12 bases between them.

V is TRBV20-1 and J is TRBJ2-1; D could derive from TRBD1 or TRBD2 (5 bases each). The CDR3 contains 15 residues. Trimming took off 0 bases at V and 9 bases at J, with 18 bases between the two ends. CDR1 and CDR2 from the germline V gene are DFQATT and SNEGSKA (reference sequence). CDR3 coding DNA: TGCAGTGCTAGAGACCTCCGGGACCCACCGGGTGAGCAGTTCTTC. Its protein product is CSARDLRDPPGEQFF.

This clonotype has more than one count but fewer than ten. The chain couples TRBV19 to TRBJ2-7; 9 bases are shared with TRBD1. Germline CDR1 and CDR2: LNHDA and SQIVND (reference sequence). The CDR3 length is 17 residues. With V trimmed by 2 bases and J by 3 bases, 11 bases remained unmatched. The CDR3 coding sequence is TGTGCCAGTAGTATAAGAAACCGGGACAGGGAAGGCTACGAGCAGTACTTC. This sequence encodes CASSIRNRDREGYEQYF.

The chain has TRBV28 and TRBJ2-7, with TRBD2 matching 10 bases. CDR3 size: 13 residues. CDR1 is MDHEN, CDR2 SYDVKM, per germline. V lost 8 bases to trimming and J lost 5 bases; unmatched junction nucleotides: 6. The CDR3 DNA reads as TGTGCCAGCCAATGGCTAGCGGGAGACGAGCAGTACTTC. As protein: CASQWLAGDEQYF.

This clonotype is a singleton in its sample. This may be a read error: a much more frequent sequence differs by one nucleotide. CDR3 protein: CSVERSSGHGEAGYTF. DNA of the CDR3: TGCAGCGTTGAACGGTCCTCGGGACATGGTGAAGCGGGCTACACCTTC. V gene TRBV29-1 combines with J gene TRBJ1-2, with D tentatively TRBD1 (6 bases). Germline V gene lookup returns CDR1 SQVTM and CDR2 ANQGSEA. Trimming left V 2 bases short and J 8 bases short, with 24 bases between. The CDR3 runs 16 residues.

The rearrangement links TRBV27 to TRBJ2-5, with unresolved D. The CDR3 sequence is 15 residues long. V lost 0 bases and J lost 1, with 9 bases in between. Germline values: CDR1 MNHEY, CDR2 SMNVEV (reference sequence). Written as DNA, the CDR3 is TGTGCCAGCAGTTTATCGATTGGCGGCCAAGAGACCCAGTACTTC. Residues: CASSLSIGGQETQYF.

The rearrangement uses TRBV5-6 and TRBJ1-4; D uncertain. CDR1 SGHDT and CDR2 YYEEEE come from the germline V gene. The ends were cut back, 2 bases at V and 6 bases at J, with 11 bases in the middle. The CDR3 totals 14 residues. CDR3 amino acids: CASSFRQNHEKLFF. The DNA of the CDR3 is TGTGCCAGCAGCTTCCGGCAGAATCATGAAAAACTGTTTTTT.

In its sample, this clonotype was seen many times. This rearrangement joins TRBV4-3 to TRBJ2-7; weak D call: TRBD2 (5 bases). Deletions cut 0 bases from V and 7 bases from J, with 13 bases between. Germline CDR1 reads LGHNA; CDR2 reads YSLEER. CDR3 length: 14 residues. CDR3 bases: TGCGCCAGCAGCCAAGATCATGCGGGTCGGGAGCAGTACTTC. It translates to CASSQDHAGREQYF.

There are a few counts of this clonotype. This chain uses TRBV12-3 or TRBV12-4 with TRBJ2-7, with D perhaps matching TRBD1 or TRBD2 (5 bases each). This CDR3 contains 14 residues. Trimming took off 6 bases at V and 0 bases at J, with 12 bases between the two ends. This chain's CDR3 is CASSWGRGSYEQYF. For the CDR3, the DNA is TGTGCCAGCAGCTGGGGCCGGGGCTCCTACGAGCAGTACTTC.

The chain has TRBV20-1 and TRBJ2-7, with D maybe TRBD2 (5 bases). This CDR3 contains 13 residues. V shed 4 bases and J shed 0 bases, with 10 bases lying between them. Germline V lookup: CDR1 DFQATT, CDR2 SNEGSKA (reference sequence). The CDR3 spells CSATDGNSYEQYF. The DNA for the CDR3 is TGCAGTGCTACTGACGGGAACTCCTACGAGCAGTACTTC.

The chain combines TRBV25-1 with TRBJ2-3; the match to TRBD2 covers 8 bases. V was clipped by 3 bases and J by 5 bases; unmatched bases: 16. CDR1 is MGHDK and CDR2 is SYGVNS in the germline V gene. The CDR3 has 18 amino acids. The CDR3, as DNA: TGTGCCAGCAGTGACCACCGGCTCTCGGGGGGGCTTGGAGATACGCAGTATTTT. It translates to CASSDHRLSGGLGDTQYF.